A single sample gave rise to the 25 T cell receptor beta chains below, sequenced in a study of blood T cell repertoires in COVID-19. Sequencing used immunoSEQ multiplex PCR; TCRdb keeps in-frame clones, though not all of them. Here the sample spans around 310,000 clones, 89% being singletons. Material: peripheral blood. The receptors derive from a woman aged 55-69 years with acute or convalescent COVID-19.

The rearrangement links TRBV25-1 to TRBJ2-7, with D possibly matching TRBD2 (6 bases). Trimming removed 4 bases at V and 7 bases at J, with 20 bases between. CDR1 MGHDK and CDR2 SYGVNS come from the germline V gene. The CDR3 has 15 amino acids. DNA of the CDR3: TGTGCCAGCAGTGCCGCCACGGGAGTTAGTTGGGAGCAGTACTTC. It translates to CASSAATGVSWEQYF.

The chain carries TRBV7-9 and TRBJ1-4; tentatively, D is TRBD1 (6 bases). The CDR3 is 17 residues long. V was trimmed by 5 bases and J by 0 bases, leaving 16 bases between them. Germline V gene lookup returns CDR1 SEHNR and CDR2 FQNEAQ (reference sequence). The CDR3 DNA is TGTGCCAGCAGCCTGGCGGCAGGGGCCTCAACTAATGAAAAACTGTTTTTT. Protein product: CASSLAAGASTNEKLFF.

The CDR3 reads CASSSPDRLGGKQYF. DNA for the CDR3: TGTGCCAGCAGCTCGCCGGACAGGTTGGGTGGAAAGCAGTACTTC. The chain has TRBV7-2 and TRBJ2-7; 7 bases align to TRBD1. CDR3 length equals 15 residues. Germline CDR1 reads SGHTA; CDR2 reads FQGNSA. J was trimmed by 8 bases and V by 4 bases; bases with no gene match: 14.

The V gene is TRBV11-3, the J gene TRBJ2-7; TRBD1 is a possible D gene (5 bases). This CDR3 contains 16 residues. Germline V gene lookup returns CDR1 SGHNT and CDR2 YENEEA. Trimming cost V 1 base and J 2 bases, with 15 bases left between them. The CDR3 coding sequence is TGTGCCAGCAGCTTAGGGGGCGGCAGACCAACCTACGAGCAGTACTTC. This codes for CASSLGGGRPTYEQYF.

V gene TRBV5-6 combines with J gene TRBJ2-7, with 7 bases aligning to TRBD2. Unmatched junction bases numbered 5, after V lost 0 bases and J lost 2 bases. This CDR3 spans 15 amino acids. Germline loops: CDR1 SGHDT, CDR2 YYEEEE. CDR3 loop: CASSLGAGAPYEQYF. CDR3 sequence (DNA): TGTGCCAGCAGCTTGGGGGCGGGAGCCCCCTACGAGCAGTACTTC.

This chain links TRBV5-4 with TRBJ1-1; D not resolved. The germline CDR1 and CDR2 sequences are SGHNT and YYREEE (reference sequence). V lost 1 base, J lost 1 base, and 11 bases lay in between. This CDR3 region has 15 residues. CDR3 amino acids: CASSLRQAGNTEAFF. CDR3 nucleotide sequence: TGTGCCAGCAGCTTGAGGCAGGCGGGGAACACTGAAGCTTTCTTT.

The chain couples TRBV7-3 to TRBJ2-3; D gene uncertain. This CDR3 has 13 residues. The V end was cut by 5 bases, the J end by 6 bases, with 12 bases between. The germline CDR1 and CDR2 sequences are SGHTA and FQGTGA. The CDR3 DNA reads TGTGCCAGCAGCGCTTCTACAGTCGATACGCAGTATTTT. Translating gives CASSASTVDTQYF. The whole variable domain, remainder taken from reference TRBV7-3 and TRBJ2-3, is GAGVSQTPSNKVTEKGKYVELRCDPISGHTALYWYRQSLGQGPEFLIYFQGTGAADDSGLPNDRFFAVRPEGSVSTLKIQRTERGDSAVYLCASSASTVDTQYFGPGTRLTVL.

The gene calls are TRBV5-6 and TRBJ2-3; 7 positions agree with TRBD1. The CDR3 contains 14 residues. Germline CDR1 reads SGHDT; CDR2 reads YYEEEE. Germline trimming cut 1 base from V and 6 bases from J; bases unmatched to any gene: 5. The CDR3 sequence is CASSLWTGSDTQYF. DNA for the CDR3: TGTGCCAGCAGCTTGTGGACAGGTAGCGATACGCAGTATTTT.

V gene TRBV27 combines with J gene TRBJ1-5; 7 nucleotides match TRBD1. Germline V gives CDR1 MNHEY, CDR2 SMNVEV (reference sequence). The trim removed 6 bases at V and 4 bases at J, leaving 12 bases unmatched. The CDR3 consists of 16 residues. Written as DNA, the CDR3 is TGTGCCAGCAGAGAGAAGACAGGGCTAGGAAATCAGCCCCAGCATTTT. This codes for CASREKTGLGNQPQHF.

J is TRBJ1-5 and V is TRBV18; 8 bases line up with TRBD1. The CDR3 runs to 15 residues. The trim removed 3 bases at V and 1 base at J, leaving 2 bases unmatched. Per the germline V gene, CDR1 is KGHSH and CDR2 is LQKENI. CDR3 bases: TGTGCCAGCTCACCTGGACAGGGCAGCAATCAGCCCCAGCATTTT. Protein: CASSPGQGSNQPQHF.

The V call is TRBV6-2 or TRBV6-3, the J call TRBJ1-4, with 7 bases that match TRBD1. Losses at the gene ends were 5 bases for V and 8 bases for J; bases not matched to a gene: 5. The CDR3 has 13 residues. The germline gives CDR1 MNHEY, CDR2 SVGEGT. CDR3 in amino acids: CASSPRGTEKLFF. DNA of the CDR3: TGTGCCAGCAGTCCCAGGGGGACCGAAAAACTGTTTTTT.

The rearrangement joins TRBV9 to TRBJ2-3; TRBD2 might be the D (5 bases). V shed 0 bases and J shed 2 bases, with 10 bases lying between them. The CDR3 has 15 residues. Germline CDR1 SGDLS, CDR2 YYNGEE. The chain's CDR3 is CASSVDRGTTDTQYF. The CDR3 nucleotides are TGTGCCAGCAGCGTAGATCGGGGTACCACAGATACGCAGTATTTT.

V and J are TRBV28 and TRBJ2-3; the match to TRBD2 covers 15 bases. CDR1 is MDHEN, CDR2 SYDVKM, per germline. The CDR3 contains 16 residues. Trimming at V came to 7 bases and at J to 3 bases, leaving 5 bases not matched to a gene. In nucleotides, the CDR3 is TGTGCCAGCACCTTTGGGACTAGCGGGGGGACAGATACGCAGTATTTT. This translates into CASTFGTSGGTDTQYF.

CDR3 sequence (DNA): TGTGCCAGCAGTCAAACAGGGGATGTAGCTTTCTTT. It encodes CASSQTGDVAFF. The chain employs TRBV2 and TRBJ1-1, with TRBD1 matching 7 bases. CDR3 size: 12 residues. V was pared by 5 bases and J by 10 bases, with 7 bases of the junction left unmatched. Germline V gene lookup returns CDR1 SNHLY and CDR2 FYNNEI.

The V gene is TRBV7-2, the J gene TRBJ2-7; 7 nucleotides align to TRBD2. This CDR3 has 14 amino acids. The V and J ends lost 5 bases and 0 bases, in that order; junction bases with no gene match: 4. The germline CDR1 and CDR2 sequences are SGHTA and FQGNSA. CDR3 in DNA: TGTGCCAGCAGCAGCGGGGTTGCCTCCTACGAGCAGTACTTC. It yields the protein CASSSGVASYEQYF.

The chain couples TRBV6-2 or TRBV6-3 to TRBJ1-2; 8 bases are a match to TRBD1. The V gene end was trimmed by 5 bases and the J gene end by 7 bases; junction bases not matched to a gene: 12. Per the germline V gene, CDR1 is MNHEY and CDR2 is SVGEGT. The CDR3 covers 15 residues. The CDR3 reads CASSTELAGGSGYTF. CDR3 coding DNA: TGTGCCAGCAGTACGGAACTCGCAGGGGGCTCTGGCTACACCTTC.

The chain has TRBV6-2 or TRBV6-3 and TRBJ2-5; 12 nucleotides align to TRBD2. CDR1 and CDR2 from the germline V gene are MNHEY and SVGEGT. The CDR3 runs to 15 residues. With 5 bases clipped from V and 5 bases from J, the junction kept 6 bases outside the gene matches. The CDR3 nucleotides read TGTGCCAGCAGTCAAACTAGCGGGGGGCGCGAGACCCAGTACTTC. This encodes CASSQTSGGRETQYF.

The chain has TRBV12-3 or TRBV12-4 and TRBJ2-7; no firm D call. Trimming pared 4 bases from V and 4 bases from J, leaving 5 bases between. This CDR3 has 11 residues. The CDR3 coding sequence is TGTGCCAGCAGTTCCTTTTACGAGCAGTACTTC. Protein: CASSSFYEQYF.

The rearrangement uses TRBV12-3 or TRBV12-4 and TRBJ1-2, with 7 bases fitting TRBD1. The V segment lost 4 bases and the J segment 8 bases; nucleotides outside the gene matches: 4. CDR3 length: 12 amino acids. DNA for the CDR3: TGTGCCAGCAGTTCGGGACAGCAGGGCTACACCTTC. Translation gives CASSSGQQGYTF.

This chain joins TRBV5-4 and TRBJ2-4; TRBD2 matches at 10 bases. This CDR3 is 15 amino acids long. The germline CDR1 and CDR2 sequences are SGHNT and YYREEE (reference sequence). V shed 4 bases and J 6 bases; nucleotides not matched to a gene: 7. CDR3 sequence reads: CASSSGREVLNIQYF. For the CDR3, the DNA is TGTGCCAGCAGCAGCGGGAGGGAAGTATTAAACATTCAGTACTTC.

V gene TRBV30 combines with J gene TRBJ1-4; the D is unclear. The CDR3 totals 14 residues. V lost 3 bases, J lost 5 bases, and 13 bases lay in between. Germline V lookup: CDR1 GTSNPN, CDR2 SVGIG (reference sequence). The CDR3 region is CAWSKNSLNEKLFF. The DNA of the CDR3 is TGTGCCTGGAGCAAAAACAGCCTAAATGAAAAACTGTTTTTT. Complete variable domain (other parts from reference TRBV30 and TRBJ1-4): SQTIHQWPATLVQPVGSPLSLECTVEGTSNPNLYWYRQAAGRGLQLLFYSVGIGQISSEVPQNLSASRPQDRQFILSSKKLLLSDSGFYLCAWSKNSLNEKLFFGSGTQLSVL.

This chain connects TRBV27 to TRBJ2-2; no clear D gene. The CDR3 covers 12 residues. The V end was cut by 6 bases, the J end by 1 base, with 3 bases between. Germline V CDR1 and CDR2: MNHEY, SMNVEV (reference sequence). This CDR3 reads CASSRNTGELFF. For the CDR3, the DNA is TGTGCCAGCAGCAGGAACACCGGGGAGCTGTTTTTT.

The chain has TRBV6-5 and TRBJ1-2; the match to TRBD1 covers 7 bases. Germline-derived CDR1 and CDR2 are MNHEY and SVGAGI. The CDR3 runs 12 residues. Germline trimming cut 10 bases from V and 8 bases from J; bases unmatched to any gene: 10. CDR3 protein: CATKDRDRGYTF. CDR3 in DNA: TGTGCCACCAAAGACAGGGATAGGGGCTACACCTTC.

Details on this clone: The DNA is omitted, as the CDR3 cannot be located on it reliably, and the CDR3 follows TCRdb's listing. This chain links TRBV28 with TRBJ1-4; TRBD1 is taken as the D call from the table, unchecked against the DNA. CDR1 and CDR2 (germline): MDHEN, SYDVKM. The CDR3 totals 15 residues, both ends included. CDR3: CASSSSAGGSEKLFF.

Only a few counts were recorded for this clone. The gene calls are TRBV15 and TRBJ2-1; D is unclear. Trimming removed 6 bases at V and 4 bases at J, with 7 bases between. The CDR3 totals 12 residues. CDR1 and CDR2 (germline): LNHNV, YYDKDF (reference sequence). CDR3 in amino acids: CATSGFYNEQFF. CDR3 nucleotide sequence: TGTGCCACCAGTGGCTTTTACAATGAGCAGTTCTTC.